Listed below are T cell receptor beta chains from one sample, sequenced in a study of blood T cell repertoires in COVID-19. Some clones are missing from TCRdb's copy, which holds only in-frame ones; the method was immunoSEQ multiplex PCR. The top ten clones hold roughly 4% of a sample with 97,000 or so clones, about 80% of them seen once. The sample consisted of peripheral blood. The receptors come from a man in his sixties with acute or convalescent COVID-19. The CDR3 runs from the conserved cysteine through the conserved F or W. The D gene is left open where the match is weak.

TRBJ2-5 | TRBV25-1 | . | CASSEGGQETQYF
TRBJ2-7 | TRBV3-1/TRBV3-2 | . | CASSQNGQSYEQYF
TRBJ1-1 | TRBV27 | . | CASSLTRGGRKTEAFF
TRBJ2-5 | TRBV7-8 | TRBD2 | CASSLEGVWSGSGETQYF
TRBJ2-5 | TRBV11-2 | . | CASSLDRLDETQYF
TRBJ2-1 | TRBV9 | . | CASSVAAGSYNEQFF
TRBJ1-5 | TRBV7-6 | . | CASSRSSGLNQPQHF
TRBJ1-5 | TRBV6-2/TRBV6-3 | . | CASSSPGQPQHF
TRBJ1-3 | TRBV12-3/TRBV12-4 | . | CASTQGSGNTIYF
TRBJ1-2 | TRBV5-1 | TRBD1 | CASSPPGGGRGYTF
TRBJ2-1 | TRBV18 | TRBD2 | CASSPPGGRGTYNEQFF
TRBJ2-2 | TRBV24-1 | . | CATMQVGTGELFF
TRBJ2-4 | TRBV5-4 | . | CASSDGSGIQYF
TRBJ2-3 | TRBV6-5 | . | CASKVGSATDTQYF
TRBJ1-2 | TRBV19 | TRBD1 | CASTEQGAAYGYTF
TRBJ2-5 | TRBV3-1/TRBV3-2 | . | CASSQAPRQETQYF
TRBJ2-1 | TRBV7-2 | . | CASSLGLEHNEQFF
TRBJ1-5 | TRBV19 | TRBD1 | CASIRQGQYSNQPQHF
TRBJ1-1 | TRBV24-1 | TRBD1 | CATSDSGQGGDTEAFF
TRBJ2-1 | TRBV30 | . | CAWSRTAVNEQFF
TRBJ2-5 | TRBV19 | . | CASSQRPAGGTGETQYF
TRBJ2-6 | TRBV7-2 | TRBD2 | CASSLGLAGWTGANVLTF
TRBJ1-6 | TRBV6-5 | . | CASREENSYNSPLHF
TRBJ1-1 | TRBV12-3/TRBV12-4 | . | CASRFRNTEAFF
TRBJ1-2 | TRBV27 | TRBD1 | CASSFRGRRGYTF
TRBJ2-3 | TRBV10-2 | . | CASSEGGAATTDTQYF
TRBJ2-3 | TRBV24-1 | TRBD2 | CATGTSGFDTQYF
TRBJ1-6 | TRBV9 | . | CASSMGSNPFNSPLHF
TRBJ2-3 | TRBV5-6 | . | CASSLAEKQYF
TRBJ1-2 | TRBV5-1 | TRBD1 | CASSTGPQGTYGYTF
TRBJ1-2 | TRBV5-5 | TRBD1 | CASSLEGTGGGYTF
TRBJ2-2 | TRBV10-2 | TRBD1 | CASSEQGAGELFF
TRBJ1-4 | TRBV28 | . | CASQQGNEKLFF
TRBJ1-2 | TRBV5-6 | . | CASSFGRNYGYTF
TRBJ1-5 | TRBV5-6 | . | CASSLGQGGQPQHF
TRBJ1-1 | TRBV6-5 | . | CASSPTEGYTEAFF
TRBJ1-1 | TRBV19 | . | CASSIRNTEAFF